This T cell receptor beta chain appears in the sequencing data of a study of T cells in Graves' hyperthyroidism and ophthalmopathy. In germline, CDR1 is SNHLY, CDR2 FYNNEI. With 7 bases clipped from V and 7 bases from J, the junction kept 11 bases outside the gene matches. There are 14 residues in the CDR3. Regarding this clonotype: Its antigen remains unidentified.

Those patients with uncontrolled infection, other autoimmune disease, pregnancy or lactation were excluded. Clinical symptoms, serum thyroxine, TRAb, thyroid ultrasound and orbital computed tomography informed diagnoses. It was RNA transcripts that yielded the amplified TCR beta CDR3 regions. During a first-round RT-PCR of the TCR CDR3, the HTBI primer set was used. TCRdb used MiXCR to reprocess the multiplex PCR reads, holding one entry per CDR3 protein. The sample shows some 510,000 distinct CDR3 sequences, around 45% of them seen only once. Notes on the study in general: The model foresaw ophthalmopathy a median roughly 6.3 months prior to onset. Most thyroid clonotypes expanded above 0.001 appeared in blood too.

The sequence was collected from a young woman with Graves' hyperthyroidism. This chain uses TRBV2 with TRBJ2-7; TRBD1 matches 9 bases. The sequenced sample was peripheral blood or thyroid tissue (not recorded which). The CDR3 coding sequence is TGTGCCAGCACCCGGGACAGGGAAGGGGGTGAGCAGTACTTC. It encodes CASTRDREGGEQYF.